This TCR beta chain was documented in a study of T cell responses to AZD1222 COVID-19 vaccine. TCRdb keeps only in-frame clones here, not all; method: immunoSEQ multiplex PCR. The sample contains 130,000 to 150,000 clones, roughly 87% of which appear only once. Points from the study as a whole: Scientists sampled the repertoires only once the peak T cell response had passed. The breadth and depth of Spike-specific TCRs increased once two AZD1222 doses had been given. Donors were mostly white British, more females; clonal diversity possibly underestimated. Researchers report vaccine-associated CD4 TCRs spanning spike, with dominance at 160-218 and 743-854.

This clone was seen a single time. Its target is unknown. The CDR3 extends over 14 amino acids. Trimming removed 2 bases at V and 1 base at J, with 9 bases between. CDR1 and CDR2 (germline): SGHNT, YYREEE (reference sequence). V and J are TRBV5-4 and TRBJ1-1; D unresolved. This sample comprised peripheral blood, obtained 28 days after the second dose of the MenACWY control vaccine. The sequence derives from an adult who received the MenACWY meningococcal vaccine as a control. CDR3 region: CASSFIKGNTEAFF. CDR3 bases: TGTGCCAGCAGCTTTATCAAGGGGAACACTGAAGCTTTCTTT.